This T cell receptor beta chain was obtained from a study of cytomegalovirus exposure and HLA in healthy donors. Assay used: immunoSEQ multiplex PCR; TCRdb lists only in-frame clones, some missing. This table has about 270,000 clones, 70% to 90% appearing once. About this clone itself: Its antigen remains unknown.

Study-level points and caveats: Altogether, 150 to 200 TCR beta chains were recorded as cytomegalovirus-associated. The authors confirmed in vitro that a few CMV-associated chains were specific for CMV antigens.

V was pared by 3 bases and J by 6 bases, with 3 bases of the junction left unmatched. From germline, CDR1 is LNHDA and CDR2 SQIVND (reference sequence). CDR3 length equals 15 residues. The sample consisted of PBMCs. The chain uses TRBV19 and TRBJ1-5, with TRBD1 matching over 12 bases. The receptor was isolated from a woman younger than 35 in good health and CMV-seronegative. For the CDR3, the DNA is TGTGCCAGTAGTATGGGGACAGGGGGCTTTCAGCCCCAGCATTTT. Amino acids: CASSMGTGGFQPQHF.